The 9 T cell receptor beta chains listed next were all sequenced from one sample in a study of liver allograft versus peripheral blood T cells. Study-wide background: Transplanted-liver T cell receptor repertoires were compared with recipients' peripheral blood repertoires.

TCRdb called the reads again in MiXCR, with one record for every CDR3 protein. The sample records thousands of distinct CDR3 sequences, approximately 16% being singletons. Every receptor here comes from a human patient who had a liver transplant. Some T cells may be graft donor cells.

A few counts support this clonotype. The chain carries TRBV6-5 and TRBJ2-3, with 9 positions matching TRBD1. Germline V gene lookup returns CDR1 MNHEY and CDR2 SVGAGI. The junction had 4 bases not matched to a gene; V was cut back by 11 bases and J by 1 base. The CDR3 totals 13 residues. The CDR3 loop is CASRTGGTDTQYF. Written as DNA, the CDR3 is TGTGCCTCCCGGACAGGGGGCACAGATACGCAGTATTTT.

This clonotype qualifies as medium-sized (0.01 to 0.1%). The rearrangement uses TRBV6-6 and TRBJ1-2; no clear D. Trimming removed 7 bases from V and 4 bases from J, with 13 bases in between. CDR1 is MNHNY, CDR2 SVGAGI, per germline (reference sequence). The CDR3 runs 13 residues. Here the CDR3 reads CASKEEETYGYTF. The CDR3 nucleotides read TGTGCCAGCAAGGAGGAAGAAACCTATGGCTACACCTTC.

This clonotype was counted at least ten times. This chain uses TRBV5-4 with TRBJ2-2; TRBD2 agrees at 8 bases. Germline V gene data show CDR1 as SGHNT and CDR2 as YYREEE (reference sequence). V gave up 2 bases and J gave up 3 bases; unmatched junction bases: 9. The CDR3 is 17 residues long. The CDR3, as DNA: TGTGCCAGCAGCTTAAAAGCGGGGGTGCCGTACACCGGGGAGCTGTTTTTT. This gives the protein CASSLKAGVPYTGELFF.

This clonotype was counted between two and nine times. J is TRBJ1-2 and V is TRBV2; D perhaps matches TRBD1 (5 bases). CDR1 is SNHLY and CDR2 is FYNNEI in the germline V gene. V was trimmed by 8 bases and J by 2 bases, leaving 15 bases between them. There are 14 residues in the CDR3. The CDR3 sequence is CASQALRDNYGYTF. The CDR3 coding sequence is TGTGCCAGCCAAGCTCTCCGGGACAACTATGGCTACACCTTC.

V gene TRBV5-5 combines with J gene TRBJ2-7, with no clear D. V dropped 3 bases and J dropped 7 bases, with 11 bases sitting between them. Germline values: CDR1 SGHKS, CDR2 YYEKEE (reference sequence). The CDR3 is made up of 12 amino acids. The CDR3 is CASSWVGEEQYF. The CDR3, as DNA: TGTGCCAGCAGCTGGGTGGGTGAAGAGCAGTACTTC.

A single count supports this clonotype. The chain couples TRBV20-1 to TRBJ2-3; the match to TRBD2 covers 8 bases. Germline V gives CDR1 DFQATT, CDR2 SNEGSKA (reference sequence). The V and J ends lost 0 bases and 5 bases, in that order; junction bases with no gene match: 4. The CDR3 is 14 residues long. The CDR3 region has the DNA TGCAGTGCTAGAGATGCCCGGGGGGGAGATACGCAGTATTTT. Translated, it gives CSARDARGGDTQYF.

V is TRBV20-1 and J is TRBJ1-1; D not certain. This CDR3 spans 11 amino acids. Looked up from germline, CDR1 is DFQATT and CDR2 is SNEGSKA (reference sequence). V lost 6 bases to trimming and J lost 0 bases, with 5 bases between them. This CDR3 reads CSAQMNTEAFF. For the CDR3, the DNA is TGCAGTGCCCAGATGAACACTGAAGCTTTCTTT.

This clonotype is medium-sized by share. This chain connects TRBV7-2 to TRBJ1-6; tentatively, D is TRBD1 (5 bases). V was pared by 2 bases and J by 8 bases, with 13 bases between. The length of the CDR3 is 15 residues. Germline-derived CDR1 and CDR2 are SGHTA and FQGNSA. CDR3 DNA sequence: TGTGCCAGCAGCTTATCGGGGGGTGAGGATTCACCCCTCCACTTT. As protein: CASSLSGGEDSPLHF.

This clonotype is medium-sized within its sample. This chain connects TRBV18 to TRBJ1-6, with D uncertain. Germline values: CDR1 KGHSH, CDR2 LQKENI. V lost 4 bases and J lost 10, with 14 bases in between. The CDR3 spans 14 residues. CDR3 amino acids: CASSQVSRESPLHF. The DNA of the CDR3 is TGTGCCAGCTCACAGGTCTCTAGGGAGTCACCCCTCCACTTT.